This TCR beta chain was sequenced during a study of Graves' ophthalmopathy and Graves' hyperthyroidism. Study summary: The study drew peripheral blood at initial diagnosis, before any treatment.

As the template, RNA transcripts were used to amplify TCR beta CDR3 regions. First-round RT-PCR with HTBI primers preceded a second-round multiplex PCR. TCRdb ran MiXCR on the multiplex PCR reads and lists one entry per CDR3 protein. The repertoire holds 240,000 or so distinct CDR3 sequences, with approximately 42% as singletons. The germline V gene encodes CDR1 MNHEY and CDR2 SMNVEV (reference sequence). The CDR3 has 13 residues. The V end was cut by 4 bases, the J end by 4 bases, with 10 bases between. This clonotype was seen ten or more times. Its matching antigen is unknown. Regarding the study as a whole: Clonotypes were expanded in thyroid at above 0.001 frequency, and most also appeared in blood.

The receptor's source is an adult man with Graves' ophthalmopathy. The V call is TRBV27, the J call TRBJ1-2; D is uncertain. Sequenced sample: peripheral blood. CDR3 region: CASSSEGPYGYTF. CDR3 in DNA: TGTGCCAGCAGTTCAGAAGGTCCCTATGGCTACACCTTC.